This is a list of T cell receptor beta chains from one sample in a study of technical replicates of blood from a handful of donors. The protocol was immunoSEQ multiplex PCR, while the TCRdb copy is restricted to in-frame clones and leaves out a portion. The sample lists under 90,000 clones; roughly 98% were seen once. The sequenced sample was T cells isolated from PBMCs. These receptor sequences come from a human donor in good health. The CDR3 runs from the conserved cysteine through the conserved F or W. Fields, in order: J gene, D gene, V gene, CDR3 length, clone size, CDR3 protein, CDR3 DNA. A D gene is named only where the DNA matches it firmly. A clone size is listed for some rows: how often the clone was seen (once, few, many), or a class if it is expanded.

TRBJ1-1 . TRBV2 14 . CASSEFKGYTEAFF TGTGCCAGCAGTGAATTTAAGGGGTACACTGAAGCTTTCTTT
TRBJ2-1 . TRBV7-3 16 . CASSLKGGLPDDEQFF TGTGCCAGCAGCTTAAAGGGGGGACTACCTGACGATGAGCAGTTCTTC
TRBJ1-1 . TRBV2 13 . CASSNRDNTEAFF TGTGCCAGCAGTAACAGGGATAACACTGAAGCTTTCTTT
TRBJ2-7 . TRBV18 13 . CASSQGFPYEQYF TGTGCCAGCTCACAGGGGTTTCCCTACGAGCAGTACTTC
TRBJ1-2 TRBD1 TRBV5-4 15 . CASSVNPGQGYGYTF TGTGCCAGCAGCGTAAACCCGGGACAGGGCTATGGCTACACCTTC
TRBJ1-2 . TRBV27 13 . CASSFGTDYGYTF TGTGCCAGCAGTTTTGGGACTGATTATGGCTACACCTTC
TRBJ2-1 TRBD2 TRBV6-1 13 . CASSVPGLAGVIF TGTGCCAGCAGTGTCCCGGGACTAGCGGGAGTGATCTTC
TRBJ1-1 . TRBV28 13 . CASSSTGLTEAFF TGTGCCAGCAGTTCCACAGGGTTAACTGAAGCTTTCTTT
TRBJ1-1 TRBD1 TRBV7-9 17 . CANLWPGTAEMNTEAFF TGTGCCAACCTATGGCCCGGGACAGCCGAGATGAACACTGAAGCTTTCTTT
TRBJ2-3 TRBD2 TRBV11-2 15 . CASSLAGGLADTQYF TGTGCCAGCAGCTTAGCGGGGGGGCTCGCAGATACGCAGTATTTT
TRBJ1-5 TRBD1 TRBV6-5 15 . CASSRDRGSNQPQHF TGTGCCAGCAGCCGCGACAGGGGTAGCAATCAGCCCCAGCATTTT
TRBJ2-5 TRBD1 TRBV25-1 16 . CASSATGTVLQETQYF TGTGCCAGCAGTGCCACCGGGACAGTACTCCAAGAGACCCAGTACTTC
TRBJ1-5 . TRBV5-5 14 . CASSLVVSNQPQHF TGTGCCAGCAGCTTGGTAGTTAGCAATCAGCCCCAGCATTTT
TRBJ2-1 . TRBV9 12 . CASSVAGEEQFF TGTGCCAGCAGCGTAGCTGGGGAGGAGCAGTTCTTC
TRBJ2-5 TRBD2 TRBV25-1 15 . CASSWASGAQETQYF TGTGCCAGCAGTTGGGCTAGCGGAGCTCAAGAGACCCAGTACTTC
TRBJ1-4 TRBD1 TRBV7-9 13 . CASRLDRDEKLFF TGTGCCAGCAGGCTAGACAGGGATGAAAAACTGTTTTTT
TRBJ2-7 TRBD1 TRBV2 13 . CASLNRGPYEQYF TGTGCCAGCTTAAACAGGGGGCCCTACGAGCAGTACTTC
TRBJ2-7 TRBD1 TRBV4-1 15 once CASSQWTGTVWEQYF TGCGCCAGCAGCCAATGGACCGGGACAGTATGGGAGCAGTACTTC
TRBJ1-1 . TRBV7-9 16 . CASSLLRQGFITEAFF TGTGCCAGCAGCCTCCTGAGGCAGGGCTTTATCACTGAAGCTTTCTTT
TRBJ1-6 . TRBV9 15 . CASSDAGTMYSPLHF TGTGCCAGCAGCGATGCCGGGACAATGTATTCACCCCTCCACTTT
TRBJ1-5 . TRBV2 14 . CASSAGEANQPQHF TGTGCCAGCAGTGCCGGGGAGGCTAATCAGCCCCAGCATTTT
TRBJ2-6 TRBD1 TRBV28 17 . CASSLWDRVSGANVLTF TGTGCCAGCAGTTTATGGGACAGGGTTTCTGGGGCCAACGTCCTGACTTTC
TRBJ2-7 . TRBV7-8 15 . CASRGGVAASYEQYF TGTGCCAGCAGGGGAGGAGTAGCGGCCTCCTACGAGCAGTACTTC
TRBJ2-6 . TRBV4-1 16 . CASSQVRATGANVLTF TGCGCCAGCAGCCAAGTAAGAGCGACTGGGGCCAACGTCCTGACTTTC
TRBJ2-1 TRBD2 TRBV12-5 17 . CASGLALAGVGDNEQFF TGTGCTAGTGGTTTGGCCCTAGCGGGGGTCGGGGACAATGAGCAGTTCTTC
TRBJ1-4 TRBD1 TRBV15 15 . CATSRTGGTNEKLFF TGTGCCACCAGCAGGACAGGGGGAACTAATGAAAAACTGTTTTTT
TRBJ1-5 TRBD1 TRBV28 17 . CASSPWDRGRPVQPQHF TGTGCCAGCAGTCCCTGGGACAGGGGGAGGCCGGTGCAGCCCCAGCATTTT
TRBJ2-2 . TRBV29-1 13 . CSVDRTNTGELFF TGCAGCGTTGACAGAACGAACACCGGGGAGCTGTTTTTT
TRBJ2-1 . TRBV28 15 . CASSGATSRDNEQFF TGTGCCAGCAGTGGTGCCACTAGCAGGGACAATGAGCAGTTCTTC